One sample yielded the 8 T cell receptor beta chains listed below, sequenced in a study of spatial heterogeneity in lung cancer. The study, taken as a whole, reports: Expanded alpha and beta TCR counts within tumors tracked tumor mutation counts.

TCRdb processed the 5' RACE reads anew with MiXCR; each CDR3 protein has one entry. The repertoire consists of approximately 1,500 distinct CDR3 sequences, with 20% to 25% occurring once and the leading ten covering about a fifth. Documented time point: sample taken at primary tumor resection. Antigens of these TCRs are unknown. Specimen: lung tumor tissue, collected at surgery. The receptors shown here come from a male donor with early-stage non-small cell lung cancer.

Relative to its sample, this clonotype is medium-sized (0.01 to 0.1%). One junction end disagrees with the germline gene, perhaps due to a read error. This beta chain lies outside the target of a library built for alpha chains; its clone size means little. The chain uses TRBV7-7 and TRBJ2-1, with 13 positions matching TRBD2. This CDR3 comprises 15 residues. Germline values: CDR1 SSHAT, CDR2 FNYEAQ (reference sequence). The CDR3 reads CASSPTSGRAGEQFF. DNA for the CDR3: TGTGCTAGCAGCCCAACTAGCGGGAGGGCCGGCGAGCAGTTCTTC.

By proportion, this clonotype is medium-sized (0.01 to 0.1%). Since the library was made to target alpha chains, this beta chain is a stray read and its abundance is not meaningful. This CDR3 is CASGRDRGAPGYGYTF. CDR3 DNA sequence: TGTGCCAGCGGCCGGGACAGGGGGGCCCCAGGCTATGGCTACACCTTC. The chain couples TRBV27 to TRBJ1-2, with 11 bases identical to TRBD1. J lost 4 bases, V lost 8 bases, and 12 bases had no gene match. CDR1 and CDR2 from the germline V gene are MNHEY and SMNVEV (reference sequence). The CDR3 contains 16 residues.

The count of this clonotype is one. The library was prepared for alpha chains; this beta chain is a stray read, so its frequency means little. CDR3 coding DNA: TGCAGCGTTGGACAGGGAAATTCACCCCTCCACTTT. Protein sequence: CSVGQGNSPLHF. V usage is TRBV29-1 and J usage is TRBJ1-6, with 7 bases identical to TRBD1. The CDR3 is made up of 12 amino acids. Germline values: CDR1 SQVTM, CDR2 ANQGSEA. V gave up 4 bases and J gave up 7 bases; unmatched junction bases: 1.

This clonotype qualifies as large. This beta chain is off target for a library built for alpha chains, so its abundance means little. The chain combines TRBV10-3 with TRBJ1-6; D call uncertain. Germline assignment: CDR1 ENHRY and CDR2 SYGVKD. V was shortened by 0 bases and J by 10 bases, with 7 bases between the two germline ends. The CDR3 length is 13 residues. The CDR3 region has the DNA TGTGCCATCAGTGAGTCGGTTCGGTCACCCCTCCACTTT. The encoded protein is CAISESVRSPLHF.

This clonotype is deemed medium-sized. The size of this beta chain means little, since it is a stray read in a library made for alpha chains. The CDR3 loop is CASSQEGQPTDTQYF. In DNA form, the CDR3 reads TGTGCCAGCAGCCAAGAAGGACAGCCCACAGATACGCAGTATTTT. V gene TRBV4-2 combines with J gene TRBJ2-3; possibly TRBD1 for D (6 bases). Germline V gene sequence: CDR1 LGHNA, CDR2 YNFKEQ. Trimming stripped 0 bases from V and 2 bases from J, with 9 bases between. The CDR3 has 15 amino acids.

Worth noting for this clonotype: For a library built for alpha chains, this beta chain is a stray read; little rests on its size. The rearrangement uses TRBV7-8 and TRBJ1-6, with 7 bases aligning to TRBD1. The CDR3 extends over 16 amino acids. Trimming at V came to 0 bases and at J to 10 bases, leaving 9 bases not matched to a gene. From germline, CDR1 is SGHVS and CDR2 FQNEAQ. The CDR3 bases are TGTGCCAGCAGCTTAGCGGGACAGTCCCCCTTGTCACCCCTCCACTTT. This encodes CASSLAGQSPLSPLHF.

This clonotype was counted a few times. This may be a read error: a much more frequent sequence differs by one nucleotide. This beta chain is a stray sequence in a library constructed for alpha chains; its clone size is not meaningful. This chain uses TRBV5-1 with TRBJ2-2, with a possible D match to TRBD2 (5 bases). Trimming removed 0 bases at V and 6 bases at J, with 12 bases between. CDR3 length: 15 residues. Looked up from germline, CDR1 is SGHRS and CDR2 is YFSETQ. CDR3 sequence (DNA): TGCGCCAGCAGCTTGGTTGTGGGAGAGTCCGGGGAGCTGTTTTTT. Protein sequence: CASSLVVGESGELFF.

By its share, this clonotype is medium-sized. Little can be read into the size of this beta chain, an off-target read in a library designed for alpha chains. The V call is TRBV29-1, the J call TRBJ2-4; D may be TRBD2 (5 bases). The V and J ends lost 3 bases and 5 bases respectively, with 11 bases between them. The CDR3 has 13 amino acids. CDR1 and CDR2 from the germline V gene are SQVTM and ANQGSEA. The CDR3 DNA is TGCAGCGTTGATGGAGGCTATCAAAACATTCAGTACTTC. Translating gives CSVDGGYQNIQYF. The variable domain in full, with the rest retrieved from reference TRBV29-1 and TRBJ2-4, is SAVISQKPSRDICQRGTSLTIQCQVDSQVTMMFWYRQQPGQSLTLIATANQGSEATYESGFVIDKFPISRPNLTFSTLTVSNMSPEDSSIYLCSVDGGYQNIQYFGAGTRLSVL.